This TCR beta chain was captured in a study of regulatory T cells in long-lasting Graves disease. Arm-PCR of CDR3 regions and iRepertoire HTBI primers were used to build TCR beta libraries. In TCRdb, the multiplex PCR reads were re-called with MiXCR into one record per CDR3 protein. Of approximately 270,000 distinct CDR3 sequences listed, 15% to 20% were seen once; the top ten hold approximately 14%. The CDR3 covers 14 residues. The germline V and J ends were trimmed by 3 bases and 3 bases, with 12 bases remaining between them. This clonotype was detected many times. The antigen is unknown. The sample's time point: newly diagnosed GD, antithyroid drugs for less than 3 months. Generation of the TCR library employed RNA extracted from PBMCs. Study findings and constraints: Persistent disease preferred TRBV28, TRBJ1-2 and TRBJ2-5; new disease, TRBV20-1 and TRBJ2-1. Relative to newly diagnosed Graves' patients, persistent ones had lower TCR diversity.

These data were likewise used in another study, on T cells in Graves' hyperthyroidism and ophthalmopathy.

The sequences come from peripheral blood mononuclear cells (PBMCs), collected at new diagnosis, from a patient treated with antithyroid drugs. The chain links TRBV12-3 or TRBV12-4 to TRBJ2-7; D could derive from TRBD1 or TRBD2 (6 bases each). The clonotype comes from a woman in her thirties with Graves disease. As DNA, the CDR3 is TGTGCCAGCAGTTTGGGGGGACACCACTACGAGCAGTACTTC. Its translation is CASSLGGHHYEQYF.